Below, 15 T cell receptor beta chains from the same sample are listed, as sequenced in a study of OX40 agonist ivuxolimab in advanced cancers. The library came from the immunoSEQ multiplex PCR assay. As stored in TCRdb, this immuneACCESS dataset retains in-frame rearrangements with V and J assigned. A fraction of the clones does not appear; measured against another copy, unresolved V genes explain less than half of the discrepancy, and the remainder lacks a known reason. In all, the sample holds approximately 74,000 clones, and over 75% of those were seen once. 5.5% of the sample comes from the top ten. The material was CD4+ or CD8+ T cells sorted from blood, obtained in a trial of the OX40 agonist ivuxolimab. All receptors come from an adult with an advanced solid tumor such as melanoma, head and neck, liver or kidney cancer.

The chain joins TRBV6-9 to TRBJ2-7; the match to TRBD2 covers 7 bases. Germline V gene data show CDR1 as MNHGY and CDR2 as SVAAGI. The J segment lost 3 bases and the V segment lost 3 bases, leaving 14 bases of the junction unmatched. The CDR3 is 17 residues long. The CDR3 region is CASSYLVAQRGRYEQYV. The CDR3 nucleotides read TGTGCCAGCAGTTACCTCGTCGCCCAGCGGGGCCGCTACGAGCAGTACGTC.

The CDR3 DNA is TGTGCCAGTACCTTGGGGATCACTCGCAATGAGCAGTTCTTC. This sequence encodes CASTLGITRNEQFF. The genes are TRBV19 and TRBJ2-1; D gene uncertain. Germline-derived CDR1 and CDR2 are LNHDA and SQIVND (reference sequence). V shed 7 bases and J shed 6 bases, with 16 bases lying between them. This CDR3 spans 14 amino acids.

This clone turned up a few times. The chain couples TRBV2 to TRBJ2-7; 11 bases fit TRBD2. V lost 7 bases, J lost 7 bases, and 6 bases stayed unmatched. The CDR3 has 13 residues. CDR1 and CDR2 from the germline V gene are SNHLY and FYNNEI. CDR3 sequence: CASNPLAGGEQYV. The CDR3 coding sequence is TGTGCCAGCAACCCCCTAGCGGGGGGAGAGCAGTACGTC.

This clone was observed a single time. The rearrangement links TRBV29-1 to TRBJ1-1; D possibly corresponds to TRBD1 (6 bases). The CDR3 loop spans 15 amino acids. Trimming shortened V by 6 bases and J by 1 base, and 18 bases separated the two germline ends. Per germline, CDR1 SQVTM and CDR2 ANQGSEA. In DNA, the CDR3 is TGCAGCGTCAACCGGGACTCAGGGGCGAACACTGAAGCTTTCTTT. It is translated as CSVNRDSGANTEAFF.

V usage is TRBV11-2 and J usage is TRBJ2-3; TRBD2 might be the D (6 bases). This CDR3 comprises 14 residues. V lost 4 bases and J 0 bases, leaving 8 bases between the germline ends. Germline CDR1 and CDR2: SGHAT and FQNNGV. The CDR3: CASSSLASTDTQYF. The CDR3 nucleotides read TGTGCCAGCAGCTCTCTAGCGAGCACAGATACGCAGTATTTT.

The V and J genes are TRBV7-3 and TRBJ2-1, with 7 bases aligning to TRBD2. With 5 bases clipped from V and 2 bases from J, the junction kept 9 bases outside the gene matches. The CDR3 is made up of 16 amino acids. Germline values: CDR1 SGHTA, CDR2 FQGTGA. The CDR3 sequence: CASSPRGLAAYNEQFF. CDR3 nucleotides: TGTGCCAGCAGCCCAAGGGGCCTAGCGGCCTACAATGAGCAGTTCTTC.

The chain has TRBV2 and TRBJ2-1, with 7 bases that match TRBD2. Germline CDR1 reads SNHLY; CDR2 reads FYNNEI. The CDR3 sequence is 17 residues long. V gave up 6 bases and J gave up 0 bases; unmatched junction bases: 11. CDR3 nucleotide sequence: TGTGCCAGCAGCGAATCGACTAGCCGGAGCTCCTACAATGAGCAGTTCTTC. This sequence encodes CASSESTSRSSYNEQFF. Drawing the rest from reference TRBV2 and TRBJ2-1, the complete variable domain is EPEVTQTPSHQVTQMGQEVILRCVPISNHLYFYWYRQILGQKVEFLVSFYNNEISEKSEIFDDQFSVERPDGSNFTLKIRSTKLEDSAMYFCASSESTSRSSYNEQFFGPGTRLTVL.

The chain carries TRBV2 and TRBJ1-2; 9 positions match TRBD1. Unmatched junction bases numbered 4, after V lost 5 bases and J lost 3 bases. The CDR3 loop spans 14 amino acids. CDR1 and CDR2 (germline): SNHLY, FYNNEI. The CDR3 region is CASSRDRVDYGYTF. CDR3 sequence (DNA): TGTGCCAGCAGTAGGGACAGGGTGGACTATGGCTACACCTTC.

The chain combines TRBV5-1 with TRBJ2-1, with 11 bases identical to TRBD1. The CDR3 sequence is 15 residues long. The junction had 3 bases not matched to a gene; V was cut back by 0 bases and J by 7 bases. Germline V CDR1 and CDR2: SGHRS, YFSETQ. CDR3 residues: CASSLDGTGGNEQFF. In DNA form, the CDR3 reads TGCGCCAGCAGCTTGGATGGGACAGGGGGGAATGAGCAGTTCTTC.

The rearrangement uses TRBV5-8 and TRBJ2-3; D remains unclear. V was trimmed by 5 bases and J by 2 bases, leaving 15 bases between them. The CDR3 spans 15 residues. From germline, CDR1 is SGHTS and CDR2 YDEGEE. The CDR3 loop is CASSQLDEFTDTQYF. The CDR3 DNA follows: TGTGCCAGCAGTCAACTCGACGAATTCACAGATACGCAGTATTTT.

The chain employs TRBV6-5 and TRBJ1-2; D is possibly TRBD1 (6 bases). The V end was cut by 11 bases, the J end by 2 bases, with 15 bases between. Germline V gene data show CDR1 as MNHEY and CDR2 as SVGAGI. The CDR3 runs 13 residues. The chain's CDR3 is CAATGGANYGYTF. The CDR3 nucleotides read TGTGCCGCAACCGGGGGCGCGAACTATGGCTACACCTTC.

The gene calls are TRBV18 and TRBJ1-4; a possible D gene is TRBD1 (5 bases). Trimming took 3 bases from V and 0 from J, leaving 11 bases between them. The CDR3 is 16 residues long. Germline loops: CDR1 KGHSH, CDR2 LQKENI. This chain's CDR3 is CASSPSLTATNEKLFF. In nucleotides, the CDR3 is TGTGCCAGCTCACCCAGCCTGACAGCAACTAATGAAAAACTGTTTTTT. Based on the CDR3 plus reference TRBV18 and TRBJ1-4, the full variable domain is NAGVMQNPRHLVRRRGQEARLRCSPMKGHSHVYWYRQLPEEGLKFMVYLQKENIIDESGMPKERFSAEFPKEGPSILRIQQVVRGDSAAYFCASSPSLTATNEKLFFGSGTQLSVL.

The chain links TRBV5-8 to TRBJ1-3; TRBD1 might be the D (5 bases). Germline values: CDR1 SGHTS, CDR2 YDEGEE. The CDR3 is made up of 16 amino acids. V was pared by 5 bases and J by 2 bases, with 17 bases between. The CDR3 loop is CASSEGIGAAGNTIYF. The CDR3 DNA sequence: TGTGCCAGCAGTGAGGGCATCGGGGCGGCTGGAAACACCATATATTTT.

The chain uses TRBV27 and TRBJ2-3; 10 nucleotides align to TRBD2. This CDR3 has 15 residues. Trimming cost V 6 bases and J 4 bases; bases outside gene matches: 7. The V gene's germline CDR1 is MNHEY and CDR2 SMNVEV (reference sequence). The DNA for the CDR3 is TGTGCCAGCAGGGGACCGGGACTAGCGCCAGATACGCAGTATTTT. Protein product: CASRGPGLAPDTQYF.

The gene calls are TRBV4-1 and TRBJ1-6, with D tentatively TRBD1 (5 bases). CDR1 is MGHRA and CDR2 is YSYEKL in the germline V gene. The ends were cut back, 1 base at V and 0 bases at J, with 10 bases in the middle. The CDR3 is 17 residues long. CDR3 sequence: CASSQGRASSYNSPLHF. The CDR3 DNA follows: TGCGCCAGCAGCCAAGGCAGGGCAAGCTCCTATAATTCACCCCTCCACTTT.